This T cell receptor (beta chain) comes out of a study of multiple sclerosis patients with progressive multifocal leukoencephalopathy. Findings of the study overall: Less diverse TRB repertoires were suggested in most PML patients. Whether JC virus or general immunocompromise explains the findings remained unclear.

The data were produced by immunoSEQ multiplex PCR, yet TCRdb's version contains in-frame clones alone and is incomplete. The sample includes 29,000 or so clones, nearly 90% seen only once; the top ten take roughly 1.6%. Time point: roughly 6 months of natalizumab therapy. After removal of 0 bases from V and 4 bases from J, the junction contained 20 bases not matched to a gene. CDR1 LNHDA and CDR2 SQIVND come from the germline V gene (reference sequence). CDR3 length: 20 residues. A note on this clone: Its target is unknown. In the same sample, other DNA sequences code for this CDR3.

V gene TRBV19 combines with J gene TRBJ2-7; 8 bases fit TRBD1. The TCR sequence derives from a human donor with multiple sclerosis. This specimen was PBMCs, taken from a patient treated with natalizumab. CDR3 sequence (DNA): TGTGCCAGTAGTATAGACCCAGGGGGCGCAAGGAGGTGGAGAGGATACGAGCAGTACTTC. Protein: CASSIDPGGARRWRGYEQYF.